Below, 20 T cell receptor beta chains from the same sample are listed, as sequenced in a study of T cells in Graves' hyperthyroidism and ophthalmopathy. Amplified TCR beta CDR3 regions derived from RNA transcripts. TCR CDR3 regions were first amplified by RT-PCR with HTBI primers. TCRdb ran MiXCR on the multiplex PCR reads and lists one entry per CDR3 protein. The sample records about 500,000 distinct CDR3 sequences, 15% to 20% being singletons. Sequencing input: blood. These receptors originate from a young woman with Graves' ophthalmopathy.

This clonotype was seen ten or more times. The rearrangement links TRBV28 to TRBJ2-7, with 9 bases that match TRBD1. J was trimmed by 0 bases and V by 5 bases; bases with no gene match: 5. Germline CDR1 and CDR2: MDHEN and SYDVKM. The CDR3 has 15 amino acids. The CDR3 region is CASSPRDRVSYEQYF. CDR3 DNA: TGTGCCAGCAGTCCCCGGGACAGGGTCTCCTACGAGCAGTACTTC.

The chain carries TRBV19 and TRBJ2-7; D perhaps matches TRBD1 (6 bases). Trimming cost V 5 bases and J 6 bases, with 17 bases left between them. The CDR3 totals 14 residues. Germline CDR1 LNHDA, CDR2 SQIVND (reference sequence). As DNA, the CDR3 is TGTGCCAGTAGTCACAGGGAGACCCCGGCCGAGCAGTACTTC. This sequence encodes CASSHRETPAEQYF.

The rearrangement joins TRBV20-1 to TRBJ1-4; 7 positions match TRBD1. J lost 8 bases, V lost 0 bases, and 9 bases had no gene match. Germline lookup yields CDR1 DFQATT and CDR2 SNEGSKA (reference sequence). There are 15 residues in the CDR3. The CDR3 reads CSARDSRQGGEKLFF. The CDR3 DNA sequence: TGCAGTGCTAGAGACTCTCGACAGGGTGGGGAAAAACTGTTTTTT.

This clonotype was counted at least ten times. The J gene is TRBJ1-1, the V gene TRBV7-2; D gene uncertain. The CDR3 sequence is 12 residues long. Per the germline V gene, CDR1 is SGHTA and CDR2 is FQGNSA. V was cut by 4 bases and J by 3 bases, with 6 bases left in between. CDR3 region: CASSYLDTEAFF. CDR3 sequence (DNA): TGTGCCAGCAGCTACTTGGACACTGAAGCTTTCTTT.

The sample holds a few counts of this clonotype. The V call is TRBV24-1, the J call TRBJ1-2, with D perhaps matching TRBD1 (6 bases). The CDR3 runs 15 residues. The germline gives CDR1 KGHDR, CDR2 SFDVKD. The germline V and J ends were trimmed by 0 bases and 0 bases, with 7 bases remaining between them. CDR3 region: CATSDLYRANYGYTF. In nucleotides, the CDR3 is TGTGCCACCAGTGATTTGTACAGGGCTAACTATGGCTACACCTTC.

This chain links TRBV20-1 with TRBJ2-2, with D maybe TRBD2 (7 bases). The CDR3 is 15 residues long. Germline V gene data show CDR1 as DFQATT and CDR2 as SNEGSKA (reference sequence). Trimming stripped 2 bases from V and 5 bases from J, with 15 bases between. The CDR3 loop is CSARYGGGGTGELFF. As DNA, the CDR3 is TGCAGTGCTAGATACGGCGGGGGCGGGACCGGGGAGCTGTTTTTT.

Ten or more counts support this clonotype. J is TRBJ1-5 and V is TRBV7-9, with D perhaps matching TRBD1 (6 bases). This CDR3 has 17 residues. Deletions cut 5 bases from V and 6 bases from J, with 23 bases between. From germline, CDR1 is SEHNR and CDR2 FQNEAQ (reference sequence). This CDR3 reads CASSPKGGPAGGQPQHF. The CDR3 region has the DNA TGTGCCAGCAGCCCTAAGGGGGGGCCAGCCGGGGGTCAGCCCCAGCATTTT.

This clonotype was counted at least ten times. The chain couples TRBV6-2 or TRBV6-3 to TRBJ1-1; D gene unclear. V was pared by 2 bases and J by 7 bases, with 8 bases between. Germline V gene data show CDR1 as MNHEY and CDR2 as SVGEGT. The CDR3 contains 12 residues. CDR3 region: CASSYTGIEAFF. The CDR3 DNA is TGTGCCAGCAGTTACACGGGAATTGAAGCTTTCTTT.

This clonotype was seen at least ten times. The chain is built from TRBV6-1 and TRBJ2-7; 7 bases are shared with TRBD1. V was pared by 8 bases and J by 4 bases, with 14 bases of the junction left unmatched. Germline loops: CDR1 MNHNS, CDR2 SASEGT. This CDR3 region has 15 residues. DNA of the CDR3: TGTGCCAGCCAACCTTACAGGGGTATGGGGTACGAGCAGTACTTC. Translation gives CASQPYRGMGYEQYF.

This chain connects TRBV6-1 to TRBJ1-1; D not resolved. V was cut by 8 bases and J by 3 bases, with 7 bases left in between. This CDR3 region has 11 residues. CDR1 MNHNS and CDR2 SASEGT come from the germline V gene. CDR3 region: CASLEYTEAFF. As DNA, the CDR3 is TGTGCCAGCCTAGAATACACTGAAGCTTTCTTT.

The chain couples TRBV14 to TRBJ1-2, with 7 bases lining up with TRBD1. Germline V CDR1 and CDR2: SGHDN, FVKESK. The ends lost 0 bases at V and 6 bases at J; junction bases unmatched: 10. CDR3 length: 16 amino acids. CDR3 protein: CASSQDMTGYIDGYTF. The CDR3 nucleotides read TGTGCCAGCAGCCAAGATATGACAGGGTACATTGATGGCTACACCTTC.

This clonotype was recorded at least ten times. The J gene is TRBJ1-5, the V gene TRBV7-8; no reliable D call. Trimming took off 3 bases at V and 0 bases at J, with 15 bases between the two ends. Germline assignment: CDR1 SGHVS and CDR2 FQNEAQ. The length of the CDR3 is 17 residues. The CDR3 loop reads CASSLWPRYVSNQPQHF. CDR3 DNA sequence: TGTGCCAGCAGCTTGTGGCCCAGATATGTTAGCAATCAGCCCCAGCATTTT.

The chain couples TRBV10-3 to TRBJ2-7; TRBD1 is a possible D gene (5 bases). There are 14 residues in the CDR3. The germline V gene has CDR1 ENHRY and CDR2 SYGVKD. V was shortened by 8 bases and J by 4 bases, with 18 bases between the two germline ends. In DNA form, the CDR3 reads TGTGCCATCTCAGACCAGGGTCGTGGGTACGAGCAGTACTTC. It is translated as CAISDQGRGYEQYF.

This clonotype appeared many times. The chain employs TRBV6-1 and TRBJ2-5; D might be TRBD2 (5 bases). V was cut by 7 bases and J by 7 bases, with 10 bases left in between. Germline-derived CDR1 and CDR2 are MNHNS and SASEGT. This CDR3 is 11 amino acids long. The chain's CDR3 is CASTLRGTQYF. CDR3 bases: TGTGCCAGCACCCTCCGGGGGACCCAGTACTTC.

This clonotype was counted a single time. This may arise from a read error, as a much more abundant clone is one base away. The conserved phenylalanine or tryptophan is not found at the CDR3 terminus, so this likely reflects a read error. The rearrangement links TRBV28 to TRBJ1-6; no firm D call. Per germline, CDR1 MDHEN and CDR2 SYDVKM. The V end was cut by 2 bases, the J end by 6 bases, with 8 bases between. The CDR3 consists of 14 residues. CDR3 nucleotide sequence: TGTGCCAGCAGTTTAGAGACAAGTAATTCACCCCTCCACCTT. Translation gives CASSLETSNSPLHL.

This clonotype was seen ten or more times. This CDR3 is CASISGAAGGYTF. CDR3 bases: TGTGCCAGCATCTCCGGGGCAGCCGGGGGCTACACCTTC. This chain uses TRBV6-1 with TRBJ1-2; possible D gene TRBD1, 5 bases. Germline values: CDR1 MNHNS, CDR2 SASEGT. The CDR3 runs to 13 residues. The V gene lost 7 bases and the J gene lost 8 bases, with 17 bases spanning the gap.

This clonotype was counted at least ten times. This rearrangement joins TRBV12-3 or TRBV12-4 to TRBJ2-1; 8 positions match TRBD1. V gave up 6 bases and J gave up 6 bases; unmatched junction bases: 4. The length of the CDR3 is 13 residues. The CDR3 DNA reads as TGTGCCAGCAGGGACAGGGTAGGCAATGAGCAGTTCTTC. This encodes CASRDRVGNEQFF.

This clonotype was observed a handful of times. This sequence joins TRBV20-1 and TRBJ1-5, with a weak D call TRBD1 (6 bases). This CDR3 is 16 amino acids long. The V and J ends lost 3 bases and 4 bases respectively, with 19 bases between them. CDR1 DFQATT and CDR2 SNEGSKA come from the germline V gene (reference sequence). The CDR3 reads CSARLSGGRGNQPQHF. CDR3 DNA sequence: TGCAGTGCTAGGTTGTCGGGGGGCCGGGGTAATCAGCCCCAGCATTTT.

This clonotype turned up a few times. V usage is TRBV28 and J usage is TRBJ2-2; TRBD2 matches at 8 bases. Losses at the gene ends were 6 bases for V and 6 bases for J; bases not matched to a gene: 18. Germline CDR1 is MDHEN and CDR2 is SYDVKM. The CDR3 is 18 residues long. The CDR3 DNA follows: TGTGCCAGCAGCCCCCCCGGGGGGGCCGGGGCGTCACCCGGGGAGCTGTTTTTT. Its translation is CASSPPGGAGASPGELFF.

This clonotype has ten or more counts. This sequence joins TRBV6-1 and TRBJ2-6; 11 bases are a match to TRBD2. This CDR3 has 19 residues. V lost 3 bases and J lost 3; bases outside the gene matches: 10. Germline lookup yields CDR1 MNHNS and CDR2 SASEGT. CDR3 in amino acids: CASSEVSGGVPGGANVLTF. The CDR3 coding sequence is TGTGCCAGCAGTGAGGTTAGCGGGGGGGTCCCAGGTGGGGCCAACGTCCTGACTTTC.